This T cell receptor beta chain was captured by sequencing in a study of T cells in Graves' hyperthyroidism and ophthalmopathy. The study's findings and limits: Most clonotypes expanded in thyroid above 0.001 were likewise present in blood. For ophthalmopathy, model prediction preceded onset by a median 6.5 months.

It was RNA transcripts that yielded the amplified TCR beta CDR3 regions. The HTBI primer set was used in a first-round RT-PCR of the TCR CDR3. One entry per CDR3 protein, called by TCRdb with MiXCR from the multiplex PCR reads. The sample includes approximately 510,000 distinct CDR3 sequences, 20% to 25% of them seen just once. Stable disease denoted Graves' hyperthyroidism without ophthalmopathy progression within 18 months. Exclusion criteria comprised uncontrolled infection, other autoimmune disease, pregnancy or lactation. Concerning this clonotype: Its antigen is as yet unknown.

This CDR3 contains 15 residues. The J segment lost 1 base and the V segment lost 6 bases, leaving 6 bases of the junction unmatched. Germline CDR1 and CDR2: MDHEN and SYDVKM. The sequenced material came from blood. This TCR came from a man aged 18-30 years with Graves' hyperthyroidism. This chain joins TRBV28 and TRBJ2-4; TRBD1 matches at 7 bases. The CDR3 is CASRPSTGAKNIQYF. The CDR3, as DNA: TGTGCCAGCAGACCCTCGACAGGGGCCAAAAACATTCAGTACTTC.